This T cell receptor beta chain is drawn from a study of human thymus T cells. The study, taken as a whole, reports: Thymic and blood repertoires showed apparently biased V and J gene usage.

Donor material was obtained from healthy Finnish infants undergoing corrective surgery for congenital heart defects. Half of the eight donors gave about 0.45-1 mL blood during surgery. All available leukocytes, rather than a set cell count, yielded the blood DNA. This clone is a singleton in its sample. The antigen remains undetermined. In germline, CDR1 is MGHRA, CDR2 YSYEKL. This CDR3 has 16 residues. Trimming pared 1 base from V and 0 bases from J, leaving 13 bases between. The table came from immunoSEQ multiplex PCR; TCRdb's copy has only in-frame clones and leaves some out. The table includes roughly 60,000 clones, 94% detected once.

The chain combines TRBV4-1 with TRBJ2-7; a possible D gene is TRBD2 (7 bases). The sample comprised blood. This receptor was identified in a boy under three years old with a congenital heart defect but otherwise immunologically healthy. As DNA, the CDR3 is TGCGCCAGCAGCCAAGCTCTAGGGGGGGCCTCCTACGAGCAGTACTTC. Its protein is CASSQALGGASYEQYF.